The next 2 T cell receptor beta chains were all read from a single sample in a study of blood T cell repertoires in COVID-19. Generated by immunoSEQ multiplex PCR, the TCRdb table keeps only in-frame clones and is missing some. The sample includes 130,000 or so clones, 70% to 90% of them seen just once. The source material was peripheral blood. The origin of the receptors is a man aged 55 to 70 with acute or convalescent COVID-19.

This clone was observed a few times. This chain connects TRBV29-1 to TRBJ1-2, with 7 bases fitting TRBD1. Germline lookup yields CDR1 SQVTM and CDR2 ANQGSEA. After removal of 6 bases from V and 5 bases from J, the junction contained 6 bases not matched to a gene. CDR3 length equals 12 residues. CDR3 protein: CSVSDRVYGYTF. The CDR3 bases are TGCAGCGTCTCTGACAGGGTGTATGGCTACACCTTC.

The chain carries TRBV7-2 and TRBJ2-1; 13 bases align to TRBD2. The germline gives CDR1 SGHTA, CDR2 FQGNSA. Trimming removed 0 bases from V and 9 bases from J; junction bases left unmatched: 8. This CDR3 has 17 amino acids. The DNA for the CDR3 is TGTGCCAGCAGCTTAGCCCCATTACTAGCGGGGGGGGGTGAGCAGTTCTTC. Its translation: CASSLAPLLAGGGEQFF.